This T cell receptor beta chain was obtained from a study of cytomegalovirus exposure and HLA in healthy donors. Regarding the study as a whole: The tendency of first-cohort TCR clusters to co-occur in the 110 or so validation repertoires emerged from a later analysis.

TCRdb's copy holds only in-frame clones and misses some; the assay was immunoSEQ multiplex PCR. The table shows 71,000 or so clones, with around 94% occurring only once. V gave up 6 bases and J gave up 4 bases, with 12 bases separating them. The CDR3 consists of 13 residues. The germline CDR1 and CDR2 sequences are MRHNA and SNTAGT. As for this clone: Its antigen is as yet unknown.

This TCR derives from a woman under 30 in good health and CMV-seropositive. The sample comprised PBMCs. The V gene is TRBV6-4, the J gene TRBJ1-2, with D possibly matching TRBD1 (5 bases). Written as DNA, the CDR3 is TGTGCCAGCAGGGCGGGACGGGGCTATGGCTACACCTTC. Translation gives CASRAGRGYGYTF.